These 22 T cell receptor beta chains came from one sample sequenced in a study of T cells in Graves' hyperthyroidism and ophthalmopathy. The investigators amplified TCR beta CDR3 regions from RNA transcripts. The TCR CDR3 first-round RT-PCR relied on the HTBI primer set. TCRdb recomputed calls from the multiplex PCR reads with MiXCR, one row per CDR3 protein. Of fewer than 450,000 distinct CDR3 sequences in the sample, about 18% were seen once. Sequences were obtained from blood. Receptor source: a woman under 40 with Graves' hyperthyroidism that later progressed to Graves' ophthalmopathy.

The rearrangement uses TRBV19 and TRBJ1-5; D gene ambiguous. Trimming stripped 7 bases from V and 7 bases from J, with 14 bases between. Per germline, CDR1 LNHDA and CDR2 SQIVND (reference sequence). The length of the CDR3 is 13 residues. The DNA for the CDR3 is TGTGCCAGTACTTTGGTCCCCGAGCAGCCCCAGCATTTT. Protein sequence: CASTLVPEQPQHF.

This clonotype was seen repeatedly, ten times or more. An end of the junction differs from the germline gene, which may be a read error. This rearrangement joins TRBV10-3 to TRBJ2-2, with D possibly TRBD1 on 8 matching bases. Germline V gene lookup returns CDR1 ENHRY and CDR2 SYGVKD. The CDR3 spans 15 residues. The CDR3 loop is CAISETGGVTGELFF. CDR3 nucleotides: TGTGCCATCAGTGAGACAGGGGGGGTCACCGGGGAGCTATTTTTT.

This clonotype was observed many times. The chain couples TRBV2 to TRBJ1-4, with 11 bases aligning to TRBD1. The V gene's germline CDR1 is SNHLY and CDR2 FYNNEI. With V trimmed by 5 bases and J by 6 bases, 5 bases remained unmatched. The CDR3 is made up of 15 amino acids. CDR3 sequence (DNA): TGTGCCAGCAGTTCTCCGGGACAGGGGGATGAAAAACTGTTTTTT. Its translation is CASSSPGQGDEKLFF.

This clonotype has a count of ten or more. This chain joins TRBV20-1 and TRBJ2-3; tentative D call: TRBD1 (5 bases). Germline V CDR1 and CDR2: DFQATT, SNEGSKA (reference sequence). Trimming stripped 6 bases from V and 2 bases from J, with 15 bases between. The CDR3 consists of 14 residues. Here the CDR3 reads CSATATANTDTQYF. The DNA of the CDR3 is TGCAGTGCAACGGCGACAGCTAACACAGATACGCAGTATTTT.

Remarks on this clonotype: The conserved closing phenylalanine or tryptophan is absent in this CDR3, likely reflecting a read error. The V and J genes are TRBV6-1 and TRBJ2-2; D ambiguous. This CDR3 contains 15 residues. Germline loops: CDR1 MNHNS, CDR2 SASEGT. Trimming cost V 5 bases and J 4 bases, with 14 bases left between them. The DNA for the CDR3 is TGTGCCAGCAGTACCCCCGGGTCGAGCACCGGGGAGCTGTTTTCT. This encodes CASSTPGSSTGELFS.

The chain links TRBV9 to TRBJ1-2; TRBD1 aligns across 10 bases. This CDR3 is 13 amino acids long. Trimming took 4 bases from V and 6 from J; bases not matched to a gene: 3. Germline V CDR1 and CDR2: SGDLS, YYNGEE. The CDR3 loop reads CASSRGTGDGYTF. CDR3 nucleotides: TGTGCCAGCAGCCGCGGGACAGGGGATGGCTACACCTTC.

This clonotype was counted between two and nine times. The CDR3 sequence is CASSQRGGVDQPQHF. The CDR3 coding sequence is TGCGCCAGCAGCCAGAGAGGGGGGGTAGATCAGCCCCAGCATTTT. The chain combines TRBV4-1 with TRBJ1-5; D might be TRBD1 (6 bases). This CDR3 is 15 amino acids long. V lost 3 bases, J lost 5 bases, and 14 bases lay in between. Germline V lookup: CDR1 MGHRA, CDR2 YSYEKL.

This clonotype was picked up many times. The J gene is TRBJ2-1, the V gene TRBV28, with 9 nucleotides matching TRBD2. CDR1 is MDHEN, CDR2 SYDVKM, per germline. CDR3 size: 16 residues. With 6 bases clipped from V and 3 bases from J, the junction kept 9 bases outside the gene matches. CDR3 protein: CASRIMSSGVYNEQFF. The CDR3 coding sequence is TGTGCCAGCAGGATTATGTCTAGCGGGGTCTACAATGAGCAGTTCTTC.

In regard to this clonotype: A much larger clone lies one base from this, so it may be a read error. The chain links TRBV5-1 to TRBJ2-7; perhaps TRBD1 as D (7 bases). Per the germline V gene, CDR1 is SGHRS and CDR2 is YFSETQ. Trimming left V 4 bases short and J 4 bases short, with 18 bases between. The CDR3 has 15 amino acids. CDR3 nucleotide sequence: TGCGCCAGCAGCGGAGGGGGCAGGGGTGGGTACGAGCAGTACTTC. Translating it yields CASSGGGRGGYEQYF. The variable domain in full, with the rest retrieved from reference TRBV5-1 and TRBJ2-7, is KAGVTQTPRYLIKTRGQQVTLSCSPISGHRSVSWYQQTPGQGLQFLFEYFSETQRNKGNFPGRFSGRQFSNSRSEMNVSTLELGDSALYLCASSGGGRGGYEQYFGPGTRLTVT.

In this sample, this clonotype turned up many times. This sequence joins TRBV4-1 and TRBJ2-5; the D gene is possibly TRBD2 (5 bases). The CDR3 has 13 residues. CDR1 MGHRA and CDR2 YSYEKL come from the germline V gene. The V end lost 8 bases, the J end lost 5 bases, and 15 bases lay between the germline ends. CDR3 amino acids: CASRAGSEETQYF. The DNA of the CDR3 is TGCGCCAGCCGCGCGGGTTCAGAGGAGACCCAGTACTTC.

In its sample, this clonotype was seen many times. This rearrangement joins TRBV6-1 to TRBJ2-6, with 7 positions matching TRBD1. Germline loops: CDR1 MNHNS, CDR2 SASEGT. The J segment lost 0 bases and the V segment lost 6 bases, leaving 5 bases of the junction unmatched. The CDR3 has 16 residues. The CDR3 region is CASRTTGDSGANVLTF. The CDR3 DNA reads TGTGCCAGCAGGACAACAGGGGACTCTGGGGCCAACGTCCTGACTTTC.

This clonotype was observed a single time. The chain employs TRBV20-1 and TRBJ1-1; D is perhaps TRBD1 (6 bases). V was shortened by 2 bases and J by 1 base, with 11 bases between the two germline ends. The CDR3 sequence is 14 residues long. Germline V gene sequence: CDR1 DFQATT, CDR2 SNEGSKA (reference sequence). DNA for the CDR3: TGCAGTGCTAGAACGGGGGGCTCGAACACTGAAGCTTTCTTT. Its translation is CSARTGGSNTEAFF.

There are many counts of this clonotype. The chain links TRBV6-1 to TRBJ1-5, with D maybe TRBD1 (5 bases). The CDR3 is 16 amino acids. Germline V gives CDR1 MNHNS, CDR2 SASEGT. V dropped 1 base and J dropped 5 bases, with 15 bases sitting between them. Written as DNA, the CDR3 is TGTGCCAGCAGTGAAGATCTTGGGGACTTCTATCAGCCCCAGCATTTT. It translates to CASSEDLGDFYQPQHF.

A word on this clonotype: A read error may be the cause here, since a much bigger clone is one base away. The chain combines TRBV20-1 with TRBJ1-5; D uncertain. Germline CDR1 and CDR2: DFQATT and SNEGSKA (reference sequence). V was trimmed by 5 bases and J by 6 bases, leaving 14 bases between them. This CDR3 spans 13 amino acids. CDR3 loop: CSAVTRRVQPQHF. DNA for the CDR3: TGCAGTGCTGTGACCAGGCGAGTTCAGCCCCAGCATTTT.

This clonotype was recorded a few times. The rearrangement links TRBV5-1 to TRBJ2-2; a weak D match, TRBD2 (6 bases). The germline gives CDR1 SGHRS, CDR2 YFSETQ. Trimming left V 4 bases short and J 2 bases short, with 18 bases between. The CDR3 length is 17 residues. CDR3 amino acids: CASSTRAGTLNTGELFF. The CDR3 DNA follows: TGCGCCAGCAGCACCAGAGCCGGGACTCTTAACACCGGGGAGCTGTTTTTT.

The rearrangement links TRBV24-1 to TRBJ2-1; D is ambiguous. The CDR3 length is 14 residues. Per the germline V gene, CDR1 is KGHDR and CDR2 is SFDVKD. V lost 0 bases and J 6 bases, leaving 8 bases between the germline ends. CDR3 sequence (DNA): TGTGCCACCAGTGATTTGTGGTCTAGCAATGAGCAGTTCTTC. Amino acid sequence: CATSDLWSSNEQFF.

The rearrangement uses TRBV10-3 and TRBJ2-1, with 8 bases aligning to TRBD2. Trimming at V came to 7 bases and at J to 5 bases, leaving 10 bases not matched to a gene. Germline CDR1 reads ENHRY; CDR2 reads SYGVKD. This CDR3 is built from 15 residues. The CDR3 nucleotides are TGTGCCATCACCAAAAGTGCGGGACTAGACAATGAGCAGTTCTTC. It encodes CAITKSAGLDNEQFF.

Points on this clonotype: Possible read error: a much larger clone is one base away. The genes are TRBV29-1 and TRBJ2-1; 7 nucleotides agree with TRBD2. The CDR3 loop spans 13 amino acids. The ends lost 7 bases at V and 4 bases at J; junction bases unmatched: 7. CDR1 is SQVTM, CDR2 ANQGSEA, per germline. The CDR3: CSAATSRYNEQFF. The CDR3, as DNA: TGCAGCGCAGCGACTAGCCGATACAATGAGCAGTTCTTC.

The chain joins TRBV30 to TRBJ2-3; 10 bases map to TRBD2. V lost 3 bases and J lost 7; bases outside the gene matches: 7. The CDR3 spans 14 residues. Germline V gene data show CDR1 as GTSNPN and CDR2 as SVGIG (reference sequence). CDR3 DNA: TGTGCCTGGAGCCCGCTAGCGGGGGCTAATACGCAGTATTTT. Its protein product is CAWSPLAGANTQYF. Complete variable domain (other parts from reference TRBV30 and TRBJ2-3): SQTIHQWPATLVQPVGSPLSLECTVEGTSNPNLYWYRQAAGRGLQLLFYSVGIGQISSEVPQNLSASRPQDRQFILSSKKLLLSDSGFYLCAWSPLAGANTQYFGPGTRLTVL.

In its sample, this clonotype was seen a few times. The chain employs TRBV11-2 and TRBJ2-1, with 8 bases that match TRBD2. The CDR3 extends over 13 amino acids. The V gene's germline CDR1 is SGHAT and CDR2 FQNNGV. V was clipped by 0 bases and J by 12 bases; unmatched bases: 4. CDR3: CASSLDWAGGQFF. The CDR3 DNA follows: TGTGCCAGCAGCTTAGATTGGGCGGGAGGGCAGTTCTTC.

The chain links TRBV7-8 to TRBJ1-5; 8 positions agree with TRBD1. J was trimmed by 4 bases and V by 5 bases; bases with no gene match: 10. Looked up from germline, CDR1 is SGHVS and CDR2 is FQNEAQ. The CDR3 loop spans 16 amino acids. Written as DNA, the CDR3 is TGTGCCAGCAGCCGGGGAGGACAGGGTGGGAATCAGCCCCAGCATTTT. Protein product: CASSRGGQGGNQPQHF.

This clonotype showed up many times. The chain combines TRBV2 with TRBJ2-1; D possibly corresponds to TRBD1 (5 bases). The CDR3 runs 14 residues. In germline, CDR1 is SNHLY, CDR2 FYNNEI. Trimming took 4 bases from V and 3 from J, leaving 10 bases between them. The CDR3 bases are TGTGCCAGCAGTGTCGACAGAAACTACAATGAGCAGTTCTTC. Translated, it gives CASSVDRNYNEQFF.